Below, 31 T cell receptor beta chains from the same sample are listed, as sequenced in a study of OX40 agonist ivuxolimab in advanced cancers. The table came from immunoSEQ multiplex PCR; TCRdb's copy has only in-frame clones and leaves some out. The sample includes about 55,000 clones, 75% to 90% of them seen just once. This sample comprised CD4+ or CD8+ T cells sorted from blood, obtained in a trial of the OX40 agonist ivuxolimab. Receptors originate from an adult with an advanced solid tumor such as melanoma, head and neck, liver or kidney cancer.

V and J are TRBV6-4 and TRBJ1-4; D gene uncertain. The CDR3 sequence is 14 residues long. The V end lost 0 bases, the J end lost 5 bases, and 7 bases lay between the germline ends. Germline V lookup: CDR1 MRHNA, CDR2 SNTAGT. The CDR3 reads CASSDSRSNEKLFF. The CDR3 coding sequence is TGTGCCAGCAGTGACTCGAGATCAAATGAAAAACTGTTTTTT.

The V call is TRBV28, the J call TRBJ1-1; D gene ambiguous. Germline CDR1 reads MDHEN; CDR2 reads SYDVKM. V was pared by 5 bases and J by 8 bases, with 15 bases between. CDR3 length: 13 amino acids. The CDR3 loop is CASSLEERSEAFF. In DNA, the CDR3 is TGTGCCAGCAGTCTAGAGGAGAGGAGCGAAGCTTTCTTT.

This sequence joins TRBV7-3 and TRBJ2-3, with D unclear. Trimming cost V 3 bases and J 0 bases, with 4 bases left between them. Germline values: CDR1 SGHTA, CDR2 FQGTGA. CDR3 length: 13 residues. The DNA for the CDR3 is TGTGCCAGCAGCTTGTTAAGCACAGATACGCAGTATTTT. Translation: CASSLLSTDTQYF.

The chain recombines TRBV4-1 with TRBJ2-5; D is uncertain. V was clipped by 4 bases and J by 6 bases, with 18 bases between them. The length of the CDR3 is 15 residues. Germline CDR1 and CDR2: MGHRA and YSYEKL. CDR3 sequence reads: CASSPHVYTVKTQYF. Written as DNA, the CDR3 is TGCGCCAGCAGCCCCCATGTTTACACGGTGAAGACCCAGTACTTC.

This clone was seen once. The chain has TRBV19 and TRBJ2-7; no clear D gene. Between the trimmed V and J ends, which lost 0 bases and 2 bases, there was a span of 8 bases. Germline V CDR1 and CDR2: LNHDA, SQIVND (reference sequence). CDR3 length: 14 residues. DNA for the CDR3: TGTGCCAGTAGTATAGATGAGGAAACCTACGAGCAGTACTTC. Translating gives CASSIDEETYEQYF.

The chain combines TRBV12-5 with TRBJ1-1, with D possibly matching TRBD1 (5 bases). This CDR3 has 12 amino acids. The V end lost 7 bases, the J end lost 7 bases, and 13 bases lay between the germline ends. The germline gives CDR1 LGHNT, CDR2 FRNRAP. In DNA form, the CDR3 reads TGTGCTAGTGCCGATGGGGGTCGTGAAGCTTTCTTT. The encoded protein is CASADGGREAFF.

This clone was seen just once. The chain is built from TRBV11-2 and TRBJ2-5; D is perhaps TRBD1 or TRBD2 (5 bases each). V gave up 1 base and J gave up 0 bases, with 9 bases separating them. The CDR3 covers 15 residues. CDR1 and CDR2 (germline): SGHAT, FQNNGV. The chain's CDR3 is CASSLGGRHQETQYF. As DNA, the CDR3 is TGTGCCAGCAGCTTAGGGGGACGGCACCAAGAGACCCAGTACTTC.

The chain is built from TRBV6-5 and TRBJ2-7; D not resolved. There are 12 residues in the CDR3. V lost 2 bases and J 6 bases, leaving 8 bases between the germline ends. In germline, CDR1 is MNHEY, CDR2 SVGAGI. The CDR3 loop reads CASSYISGEQYF. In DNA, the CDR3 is TGTGCCAGCAGTTACATTTCTGGCGAGCAGTACTTC.

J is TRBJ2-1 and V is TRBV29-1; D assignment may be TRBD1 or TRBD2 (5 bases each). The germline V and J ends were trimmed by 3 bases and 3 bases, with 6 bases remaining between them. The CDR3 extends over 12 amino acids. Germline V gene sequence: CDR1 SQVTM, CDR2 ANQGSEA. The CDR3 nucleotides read TGCAGCGTTGAGGGGGTCTACAATGAGCAGTTCTTC. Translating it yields CSVEGVYNEQFF.

CDR3 sequence: CASSFQGLEQYF. The DNA of the CDR3 is TGTGCCAGCAGTTTCCAGGGCCTAGAGCAGTACTTC. The chain joins TRBV6-5 to TRBJ2-7; D is possibly TRBD1 (5 bases). The CDR3 is 12 amino acids. The germline V gene has CDR1 MNHEY and CDR2 SVGAGI. V shed 4 bases and J shed 7 bases, with 11 bases lying between them.

This chain's CDR3 is CASRPLVGLSYEQYF. Here the CDR3 DNA reads TGTGCCAGCAGGCCATTAGTGGGGCTCTCCTACGAGCAGTACTTC. J is TRBJ2-7 and V is TRBV11-2; possible D gene TRBD1, 5 bases. The germline V gene has CDR1 SGHAT and CDR2 FQNNGV. This CDR3 spans 15 amino acids. V was cut by 6 bases and J by 0 bases, with 15 bases left in between.

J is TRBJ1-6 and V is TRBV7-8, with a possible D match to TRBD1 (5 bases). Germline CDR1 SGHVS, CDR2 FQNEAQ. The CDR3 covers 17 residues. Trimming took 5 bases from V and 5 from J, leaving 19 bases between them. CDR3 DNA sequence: TGTGCCAGCAGCCGTGGGGCCACCCCGAGGAATAATTCACCCCTCCACTTT. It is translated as CASSRGATPRNNSPLHF.

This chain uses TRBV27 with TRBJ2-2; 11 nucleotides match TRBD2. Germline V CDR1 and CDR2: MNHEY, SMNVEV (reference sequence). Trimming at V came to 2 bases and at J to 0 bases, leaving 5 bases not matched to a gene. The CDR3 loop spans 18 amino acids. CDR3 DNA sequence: TGTGCCAGCAGTTTACTTACTAGCGGGGGCTCGAACACCGGGGAGCTGTTTTTT. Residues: CASSLLTSGGSNTGELFF.

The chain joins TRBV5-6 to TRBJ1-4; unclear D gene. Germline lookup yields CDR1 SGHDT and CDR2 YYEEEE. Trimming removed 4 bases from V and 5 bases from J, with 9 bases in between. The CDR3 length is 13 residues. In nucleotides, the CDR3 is TGTGCCAGCAGCGTGGACCTGAATGAAAAACTGTTTTTT. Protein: CASSVDLNEKLFF.

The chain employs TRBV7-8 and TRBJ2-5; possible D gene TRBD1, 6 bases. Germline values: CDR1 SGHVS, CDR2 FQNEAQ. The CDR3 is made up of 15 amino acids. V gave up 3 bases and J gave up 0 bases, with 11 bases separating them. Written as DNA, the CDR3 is TGTGCCAGCAGCTTTATTACAGGGAACCAAGAGACCCAGTACTTC. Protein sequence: CASSFITGNQETQYF.

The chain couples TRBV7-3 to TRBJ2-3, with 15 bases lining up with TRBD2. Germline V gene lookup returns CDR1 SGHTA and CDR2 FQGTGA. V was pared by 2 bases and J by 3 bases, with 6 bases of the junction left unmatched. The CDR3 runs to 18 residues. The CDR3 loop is CASSLGLAGGKRTDTQYF. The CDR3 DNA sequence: TGTGCCAGCAGCTTAGGACTAGCGGGGGGGAAAAGGACAGATACGCAGTATTTT.

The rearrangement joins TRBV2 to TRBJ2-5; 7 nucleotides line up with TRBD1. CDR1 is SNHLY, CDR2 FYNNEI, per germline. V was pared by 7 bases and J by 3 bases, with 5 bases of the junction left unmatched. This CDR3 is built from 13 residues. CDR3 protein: CASIPGTEETQYF. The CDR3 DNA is TGTGCCAGCATTCCCGGGACAGAAGAGACCCAGTACTTC.

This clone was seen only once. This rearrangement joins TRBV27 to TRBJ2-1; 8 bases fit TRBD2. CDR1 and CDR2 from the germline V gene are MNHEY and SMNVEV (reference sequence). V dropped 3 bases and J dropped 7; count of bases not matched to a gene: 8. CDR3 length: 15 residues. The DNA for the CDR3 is TGTGCCAGCAGTTTGGTCGGGGGGGCCGATAATGAGCAGTTCTTC. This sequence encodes CASSLVGGADNEQFF.

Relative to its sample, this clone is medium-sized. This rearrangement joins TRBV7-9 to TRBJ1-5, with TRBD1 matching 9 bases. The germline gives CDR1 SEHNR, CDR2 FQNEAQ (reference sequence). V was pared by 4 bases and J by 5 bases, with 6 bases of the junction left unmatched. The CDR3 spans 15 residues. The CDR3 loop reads CASSWTGAGDQPQHF. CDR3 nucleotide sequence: TGTGCCAGCAGCTGGACAGGGGCAGGGGATCAGCCCCAGCATTTT.

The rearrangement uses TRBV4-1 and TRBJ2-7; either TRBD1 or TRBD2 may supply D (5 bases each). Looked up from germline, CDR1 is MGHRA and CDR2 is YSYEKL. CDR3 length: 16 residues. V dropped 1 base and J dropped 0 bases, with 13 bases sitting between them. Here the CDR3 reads CASSQGRDRLSYEQYF. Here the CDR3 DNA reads TGCGCCAGCAGCCAAGGCCGGGACCGTCTCTCCTACGAGCAGTACTTC.

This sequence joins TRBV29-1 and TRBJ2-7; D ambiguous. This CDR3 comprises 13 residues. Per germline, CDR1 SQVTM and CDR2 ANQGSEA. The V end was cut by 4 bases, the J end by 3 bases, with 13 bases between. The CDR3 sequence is CSVVGPDNYEQYF. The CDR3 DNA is TGCAGCGTTGTAGGACCAGACAACTACGAGCAGTACTTC.

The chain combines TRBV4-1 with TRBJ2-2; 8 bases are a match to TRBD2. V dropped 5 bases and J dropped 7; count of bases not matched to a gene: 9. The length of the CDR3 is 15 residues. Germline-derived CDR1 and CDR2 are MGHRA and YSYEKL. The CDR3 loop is CASSNGGARYGELFF. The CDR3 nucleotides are TGCGCCAGCAGCAACGGGGGGGCCCGTTACGGGGAGCTGTTTTTT.

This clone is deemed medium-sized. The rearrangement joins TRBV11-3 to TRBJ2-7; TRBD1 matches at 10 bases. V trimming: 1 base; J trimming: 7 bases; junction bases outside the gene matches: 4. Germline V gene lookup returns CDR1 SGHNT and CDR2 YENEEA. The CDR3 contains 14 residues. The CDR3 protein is CASSLGGTGEEQYF. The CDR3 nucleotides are TGTGCCAGCAGCTTAGGGGGGACAGGGGAAGAGCAGTACTTC.

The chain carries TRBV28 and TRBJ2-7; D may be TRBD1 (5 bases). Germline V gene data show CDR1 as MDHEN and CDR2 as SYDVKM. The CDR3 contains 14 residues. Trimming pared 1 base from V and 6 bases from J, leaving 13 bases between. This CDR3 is CASSLYNRSPEQYF. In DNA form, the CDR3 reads TGTGCCAGCAGTTTATACAACAGGAGCCCCGAGCAGTACTTC.

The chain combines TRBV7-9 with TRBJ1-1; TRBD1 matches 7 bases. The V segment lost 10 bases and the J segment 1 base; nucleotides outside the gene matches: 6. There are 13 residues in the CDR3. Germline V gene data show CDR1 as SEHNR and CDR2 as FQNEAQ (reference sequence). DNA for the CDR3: TGTGCCACTAGGGGACAGACGAACACTGAAGCTTTCTTT. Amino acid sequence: CATRGQTNTEAFF.

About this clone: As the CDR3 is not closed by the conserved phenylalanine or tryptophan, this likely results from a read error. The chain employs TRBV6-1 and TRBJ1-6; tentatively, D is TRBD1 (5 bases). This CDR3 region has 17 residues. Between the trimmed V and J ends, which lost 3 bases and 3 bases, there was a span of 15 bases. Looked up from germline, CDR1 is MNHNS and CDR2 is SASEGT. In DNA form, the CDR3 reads TGTGCCAGCAGTGACAGGGAGGTGATATACTATAATTCACCCCTCCACCTT. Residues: CASSDREVIYYNSPLHL.

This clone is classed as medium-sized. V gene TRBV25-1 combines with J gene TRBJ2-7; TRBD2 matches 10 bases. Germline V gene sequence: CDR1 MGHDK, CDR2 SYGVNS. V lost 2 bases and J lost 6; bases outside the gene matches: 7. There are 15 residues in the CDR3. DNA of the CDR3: TGTGCCAGCAGTGAAGGGAGCGGGGGGGCATTCGAGCAGTACTTC. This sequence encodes CASSEGSGGAFEQYF.

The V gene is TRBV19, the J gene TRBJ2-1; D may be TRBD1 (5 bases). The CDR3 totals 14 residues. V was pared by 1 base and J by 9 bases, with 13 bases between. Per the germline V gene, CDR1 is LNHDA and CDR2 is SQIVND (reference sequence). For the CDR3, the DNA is TGTGCCAGTAGTATAGGGGGCGATATCAGTGAGCAGTTCTTC. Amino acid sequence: CASSIGGDISEQFF.

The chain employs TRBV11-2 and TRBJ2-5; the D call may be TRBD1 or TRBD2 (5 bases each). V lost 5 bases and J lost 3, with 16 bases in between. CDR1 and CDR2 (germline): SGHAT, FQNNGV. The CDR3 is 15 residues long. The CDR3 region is CASSLSGPMEETQYF. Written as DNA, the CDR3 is TGTGCCAGCAGCCTCTCGGGGCCAATGGAAGAGACCCAGTACTTC.

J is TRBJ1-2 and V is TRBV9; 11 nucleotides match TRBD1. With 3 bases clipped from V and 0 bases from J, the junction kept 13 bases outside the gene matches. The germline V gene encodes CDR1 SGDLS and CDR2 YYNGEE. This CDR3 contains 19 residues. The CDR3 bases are TGTGCCAGCAGCGCCCGATCAGGACAGGGGGCAGAGGCTAACTATGGCTACACCTTC. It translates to CASSARSGQGAEANYGYTF. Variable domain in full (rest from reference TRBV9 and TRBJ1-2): DSGVTQTPKHLITATGQRVTLRCSPRSGDLSVYWYQQSLDQGLQFLIQYYNGEERAKGNILERFSAQQFPDLHSELNLSSLELGDSALYFCASSARSGQGAEANYGYTFGSGTRLTVV.

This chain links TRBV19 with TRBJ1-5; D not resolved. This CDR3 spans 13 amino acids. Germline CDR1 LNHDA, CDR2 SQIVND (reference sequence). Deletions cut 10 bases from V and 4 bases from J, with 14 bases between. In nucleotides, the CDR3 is TGTGCCACGGGATTCCCATTAAATCAGCCCCAGCATTTT. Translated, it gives CATGFPLNQPQHF.